This TCR beta chain was identified during a study of T cells after yellow fever vaccination. TCRdb re-analysed the 5' RACE reads in MiXCR, keeping a single row per CDR3 protein. The table has hundreds of thousands of distinct CDR3 sequences, about 17% seen once. This CDR3 spans 15 amino acids. The V gene's germline CDR1 is SGHRS and CDR2 YFSETQ. The ends lost 0 bases at V and 2 bases at J; junction bases unmatched: 1. V usage is TRBV5-1 and J usage is TRBJ1-4; 7 bases line up with TRBD1. This clonotype was obtained from a man aged 18-30 years who received the YFV17D yellow fever vaccine. The material was PBMCs, obtained before the yellow fever booster vaccination. As DNA, the CDR3 is TGCGCCAGCAGCTTGGAGGGGGCGACTAATGAAAAACTGTTTTTT. As protein: CASSLEGATNEKLFF.